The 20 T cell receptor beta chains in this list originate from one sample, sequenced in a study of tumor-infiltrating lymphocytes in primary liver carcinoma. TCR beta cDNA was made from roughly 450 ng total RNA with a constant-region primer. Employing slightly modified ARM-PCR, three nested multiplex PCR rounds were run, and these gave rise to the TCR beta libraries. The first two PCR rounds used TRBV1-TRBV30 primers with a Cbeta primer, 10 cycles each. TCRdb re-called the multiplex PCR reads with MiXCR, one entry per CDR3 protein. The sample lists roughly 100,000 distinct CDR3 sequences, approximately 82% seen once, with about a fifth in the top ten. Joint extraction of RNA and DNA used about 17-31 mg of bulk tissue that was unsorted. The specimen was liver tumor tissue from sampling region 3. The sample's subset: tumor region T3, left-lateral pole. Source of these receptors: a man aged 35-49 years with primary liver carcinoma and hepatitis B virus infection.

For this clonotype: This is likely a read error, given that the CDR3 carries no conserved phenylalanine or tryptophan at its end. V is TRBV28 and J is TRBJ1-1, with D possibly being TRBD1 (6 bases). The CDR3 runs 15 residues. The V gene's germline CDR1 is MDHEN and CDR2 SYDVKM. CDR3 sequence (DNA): TGTGCCAGCAGTTTAGCAACAACAGGGAACACTGGAGCTTTCATT. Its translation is CASSLATTGNTGAFI.

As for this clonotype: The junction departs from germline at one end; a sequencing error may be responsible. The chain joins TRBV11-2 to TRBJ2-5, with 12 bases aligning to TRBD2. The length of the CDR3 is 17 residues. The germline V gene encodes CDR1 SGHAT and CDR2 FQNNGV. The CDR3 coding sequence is TGTGCCAACAGCTTAGGGCTATCTAGCGGGAGGGATGAGACCCAGTACTTC. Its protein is CANSLGLSSGRDETQYF.

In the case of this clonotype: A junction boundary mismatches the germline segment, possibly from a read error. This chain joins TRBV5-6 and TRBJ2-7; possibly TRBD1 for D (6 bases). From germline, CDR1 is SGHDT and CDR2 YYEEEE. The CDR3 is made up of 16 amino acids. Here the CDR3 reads CTSSLVDRSNFYEQCF. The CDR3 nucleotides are TGTACCAGCAGCTTGGTCGACAGGTCCAACTTCTACGAGCAGTGCTTC.

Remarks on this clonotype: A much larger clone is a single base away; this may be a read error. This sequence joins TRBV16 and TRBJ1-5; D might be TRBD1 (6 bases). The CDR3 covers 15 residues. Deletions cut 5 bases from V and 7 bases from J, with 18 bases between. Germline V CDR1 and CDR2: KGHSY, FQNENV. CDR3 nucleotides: TGTGCCAGCAGCACGGGGGGCGGGGCGGAACAGCCCCAGCATTTT. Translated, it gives CASSTGGGAEQPQHF. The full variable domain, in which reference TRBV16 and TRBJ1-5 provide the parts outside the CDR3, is GEEVAQTPKHLVRGEGQKAKLYCAPIKGHSYVFWYQQVLKNEFKFLISFQNENVFDETGMPKERFSAKCLPNSPCSLEIQATKLEDSAVYFCASSTGGGAEQPQHFGDGTRLSIL.

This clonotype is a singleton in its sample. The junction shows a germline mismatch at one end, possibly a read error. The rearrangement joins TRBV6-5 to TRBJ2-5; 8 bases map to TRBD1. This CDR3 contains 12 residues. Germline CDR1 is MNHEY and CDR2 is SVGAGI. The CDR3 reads CASQTGEETQNF. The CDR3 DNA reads TGTGCCAGCCAGACAGGGGAGGAGACTCAGAACTTC.

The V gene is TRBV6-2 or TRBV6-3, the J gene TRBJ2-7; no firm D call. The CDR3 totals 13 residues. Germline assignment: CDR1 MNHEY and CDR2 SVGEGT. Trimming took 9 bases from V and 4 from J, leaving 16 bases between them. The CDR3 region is CASAWIGAYEQYF. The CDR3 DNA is TGTGCCAGTGCCTGGATAGGAGCTTACGAGCAGTACTTC.

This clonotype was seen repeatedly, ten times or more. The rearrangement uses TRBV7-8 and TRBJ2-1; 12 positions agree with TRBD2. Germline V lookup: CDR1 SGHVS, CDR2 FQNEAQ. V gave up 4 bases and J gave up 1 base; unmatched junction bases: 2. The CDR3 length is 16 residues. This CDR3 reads CASSYLAGGSYNEQFF. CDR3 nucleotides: TGTGCCAGCAGCTATCTAGCGGGAGGGTCCTACAATGAGCAGTTCTTC.

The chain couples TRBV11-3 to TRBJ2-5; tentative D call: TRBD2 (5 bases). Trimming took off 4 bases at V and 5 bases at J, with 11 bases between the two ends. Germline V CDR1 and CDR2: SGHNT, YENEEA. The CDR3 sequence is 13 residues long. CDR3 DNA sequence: TGTGCCAGCAGCTCTACGGGAAGGGAGACCCAGTACTTC. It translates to CASSSTGRETQYF.

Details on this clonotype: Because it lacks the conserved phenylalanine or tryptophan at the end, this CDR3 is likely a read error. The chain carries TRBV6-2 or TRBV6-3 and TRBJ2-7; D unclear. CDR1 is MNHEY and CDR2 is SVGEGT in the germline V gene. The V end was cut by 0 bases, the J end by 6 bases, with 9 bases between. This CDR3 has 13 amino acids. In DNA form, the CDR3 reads TGTGCCAGCAGTTACTCCGCAGGATTCGAGCAGTACTTG. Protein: CASSYSAGFEQYL.

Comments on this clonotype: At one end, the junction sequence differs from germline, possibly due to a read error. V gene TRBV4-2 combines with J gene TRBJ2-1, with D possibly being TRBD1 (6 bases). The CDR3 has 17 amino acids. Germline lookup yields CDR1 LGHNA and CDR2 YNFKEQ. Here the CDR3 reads CAISQEVGGASYNEQFF. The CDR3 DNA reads TGTGCCATCAGCCAAGAGGTAGGGGGAGCCTCCTACAATGAGCAGTTCTTC.

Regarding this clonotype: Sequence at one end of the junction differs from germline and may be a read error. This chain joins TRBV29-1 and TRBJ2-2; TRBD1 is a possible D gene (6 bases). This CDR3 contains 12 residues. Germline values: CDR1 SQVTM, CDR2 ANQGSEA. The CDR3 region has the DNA TGTAGAGATACCCAGGGGTCCGGGGAGCTGTTTTTT. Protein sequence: CRDTQGSGELFF.

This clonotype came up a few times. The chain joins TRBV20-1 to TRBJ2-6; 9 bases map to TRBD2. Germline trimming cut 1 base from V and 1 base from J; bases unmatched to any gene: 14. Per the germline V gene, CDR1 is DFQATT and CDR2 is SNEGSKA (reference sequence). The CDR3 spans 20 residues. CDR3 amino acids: CSARAPLAGVARSGANVLTF. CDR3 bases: TGCAGTGCTAGAGCCCCGTTAGCGGGAGTGGCACGGTCTGGGGCCAACGTCCTGACTTTC.

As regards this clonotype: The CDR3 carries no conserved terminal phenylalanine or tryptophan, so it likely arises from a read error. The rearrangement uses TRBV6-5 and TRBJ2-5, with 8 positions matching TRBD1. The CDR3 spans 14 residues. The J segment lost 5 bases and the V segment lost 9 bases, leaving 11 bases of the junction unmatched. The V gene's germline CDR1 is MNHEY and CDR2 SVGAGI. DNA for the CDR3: TGTGCCAGGAGCTACGCAGGGGGCAAGGAGACCCAGTACTCC. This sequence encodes CARSYAGGKETQYS.

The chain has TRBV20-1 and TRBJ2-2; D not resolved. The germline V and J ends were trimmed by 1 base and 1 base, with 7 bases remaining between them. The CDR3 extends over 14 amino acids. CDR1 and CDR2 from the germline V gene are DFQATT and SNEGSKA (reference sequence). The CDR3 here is CSARGSGNTGELFF. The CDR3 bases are TGCAGTGCTAGAGGATCGGGGAACACCGGGGAGCTGTTTTTT.

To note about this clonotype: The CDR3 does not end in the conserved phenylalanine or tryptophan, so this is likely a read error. The CDR3: CNVEDVGLGETQYL. The CDR3 coding sequence is TGCAACGTTGAAGATGTCGGACTAGGAGAGACCCAGTACTTA. The chain uses TRBV29-1 and TRBJ2-5, with TRBD2 identical over 7 bases. The CDR3 spans 14 residues. Germline V lookup: CDR1 SQVTM, CDR2 ANQGSEA.

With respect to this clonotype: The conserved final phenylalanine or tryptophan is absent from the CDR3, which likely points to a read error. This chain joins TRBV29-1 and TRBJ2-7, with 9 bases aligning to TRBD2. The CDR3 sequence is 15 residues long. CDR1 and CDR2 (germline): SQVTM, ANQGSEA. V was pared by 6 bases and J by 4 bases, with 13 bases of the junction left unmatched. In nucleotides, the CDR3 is TGCAGCGTCGTTTTGGGACTAGCCGGGTCGTACGAGCAGTACTCC. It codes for CSVVLGLAGSYEQYS.

CDR3 residues: CASKVTGTPEAFF. CDR3 DNA: TGTGCCAGTAAGGTGACAGGGACCCCTGAAGCTTTCTTT. The V gene is TRBV6-1, the J gene TRBJ1-1; TRBD1 matches 7 bases. Germline V lookup: CDR1 MNHNS, CDR2 SASEGT. J was trimmed by 6 bases and V by 9 bases; bases with no gene match: 10. There are 13 residues in the CDR3.

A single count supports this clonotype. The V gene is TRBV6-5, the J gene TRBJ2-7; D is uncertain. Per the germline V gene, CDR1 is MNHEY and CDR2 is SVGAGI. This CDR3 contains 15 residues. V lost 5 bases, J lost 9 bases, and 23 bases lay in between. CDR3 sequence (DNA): TGTGCCAGCAGTCAGACCCAAACCCATCCGTATGTGCAGTACTTC. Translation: CASSQTQTHPYVQYF.

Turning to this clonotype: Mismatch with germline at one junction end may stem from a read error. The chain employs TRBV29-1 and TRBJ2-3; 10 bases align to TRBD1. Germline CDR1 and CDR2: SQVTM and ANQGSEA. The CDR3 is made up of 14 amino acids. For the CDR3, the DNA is TGCAGCATTTACGGGACAGGGGCGTCAGATATGCAGTATTTT. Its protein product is CSIYGTGASDMQYF.

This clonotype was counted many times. The CDR3 DNA reads TGTGCCAGCAGCAACCGTACTGCTCAGAGCTCCTACAATGAGCAGTTCTTC. This sequence encodes CASSNRTAQSSYNEQFF. This chain uses TRBV21-1 with TRBJ2-1. TRBV21-1 is a recognized pseudogene. This CDR3 is built from 17 residues.